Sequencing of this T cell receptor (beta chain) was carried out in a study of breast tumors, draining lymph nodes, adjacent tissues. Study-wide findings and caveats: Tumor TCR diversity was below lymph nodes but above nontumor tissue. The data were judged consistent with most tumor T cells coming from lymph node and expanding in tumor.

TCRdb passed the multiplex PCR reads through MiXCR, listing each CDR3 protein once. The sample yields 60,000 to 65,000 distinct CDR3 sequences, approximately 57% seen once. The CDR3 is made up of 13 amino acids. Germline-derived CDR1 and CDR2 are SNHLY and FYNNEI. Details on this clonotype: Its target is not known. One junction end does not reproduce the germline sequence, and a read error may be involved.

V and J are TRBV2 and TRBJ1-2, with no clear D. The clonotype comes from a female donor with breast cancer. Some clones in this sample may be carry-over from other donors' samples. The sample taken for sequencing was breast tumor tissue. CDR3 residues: CAGSDLAAYGYTF. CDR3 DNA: TGTGCCGGCAGTGATCTGGCTGCATATGGCTACACCTTC.